These 24 T cell receptor beta chains originate from one sample sequenced in a study of blood T cell repertoires in COVID-19 (TCRdb year 2020). Library generation was performed with the immunoSEQ multiplex PCR assay. Sourced from immuneACCESS, this table was stored by TCRdb with only in-frame sequences that have V and J called. A share of the clones is absent; for the studies checked, an unresolved V gene accounts for under half, and the remainder has no known explanation. The sample records roughly 84,000 clones, roughly 80% of which are singletons. Jointly, the top ten make up around a sixth of the sample. Sequenced material: peripheral blood. These receptors came from an elderly woman with acute or convalescent COVID-19.

V usage is TRBV27 and J usage is TRBJ1-5; 11 positions agree with TRBD1. CDR3 length: 15 amino acids. Germline trimming cut 6 bases from V and 7 bases from J; bases unmatched to any gene: 8. The germline V gene has CDR1 MNHEY and CDR2 SMNVEV (reference sequence). This CDR3 is CASRLGTGGEQPQHF. DNA for the CDR3: TGTGCCAGCAGGCTGGGGACAGGGGGGGAGCAGCCCCAGCATTTT.

This chain links TRBV19 with TRBJ1-1, with D possibly TRBD1 on 6 matching bases. Trimming took 1 base from V and 1 from J, leaving 19 bases between them. Germline V CDR1 and CDR2: LNHDA, SQIVND (reference sequence). CDR3 length equals 18 residues. DNA of the CDR3: TGTGCCAGTAGTATAGGGCCCCATACAGCAGGGGCGAACACTGAAGCTTTCTTT. As protein: CASSIGPHTAGANTEAFF.

The gene calls are TRBV7-9 and TRBJ2-1, with 7 bases identical to TRBD1. The length of the CDR3 is 14 residues. CDR1 is SEHNR and CDR2 is FQNEAQ in the germline V gene (reference sequence). V gave up 6 bases and J gave up 5 bases; unmatched junction bases: 7. In DNA form, the CDR3 reads TGTGCCAGCAGGGCCAGGGGGATAGACAATGAGCAGTTCTTC. Protein: CASRARGIDNEQFF.

The chain employs TRBV7-9 and TRBJ1-6, with 7 bases fitting TRBD1. CDR1 and CDR2 from the germline V gene are SEHNR and FQNEAQ (reference sequence). The CDR3 contains 15 residues. The junction had 11 bases not matched to a gene; V was cut back by 8 bases and J by 7 bases. In nucleotides, the CDR3 is TGTGCCAGCGAGCCGGGACAGACGTCGAATTCACCCCTCCACTTT. It specifies CASEPGQTSNSPLHF. The entire variable domain, with the rest obtained from reference TRBV7-9 and TRBJ1-6, is as follows: DTGVSQNPRHKITKRGQNVTFRCDPISEHNRLYWYRQTLGQGPEFLTYFQNEAQLEKSRLLSDRFSAERPKGSFSTLEIQRTEQGDSAMYLCASEPGQTSNSPLHFGNGTRLTVT.

This clone was counted a few times. Germline and junction disagree at one end, which may indicate a read error. The chain has TRBV5-1 and TRBJ2-3, with D possibly TRBD2 on 6 matching bases. The CDR3 contains 15 residues. Germline values: CDR1 SGHRS, CDR2 YFSETQ. Here the CDR3 reads CASSLEGYSTDTQYF. The CDR3 region has the DNA TGCGCCAGCAGTTTGGAGGGGTACAGCACAGATACGCAGTATTTT. The full variable domain, completed using reference TRBV5-1 and TRBJ2-3, is KAGVTQTPRYLIKTRGQQVTLSCSPISGHRSVSWYQQTPGQGLQFLFEYFSETQRNKGNFPGRFSGRQFSNSRSEMNVSTLELGDSALYLCASSLEGYSTDTQYFGPGTRLTVL.

The CDR3 coding sequence is TGTGCCAGCAGCTTGGAGGCGGGTATCCCTGTCAGCCATGAGCAGTTCTTC. Protein product: CASSLEAGIPVSHEQFF. V is TRBV5-6 and J is TRBJ2-1, with D perhaps matching TRBD2 (5 bases). Germline V gives CDR1 SGHDT, CDR2 YYEEEE. Trimming removed 0 bases from V and 8 bases from J, with 21 bases in between. The length of the CDR3 is 17 residues.

The CDR3 DNA sequence: TGCGCCAGCAGCGCCGGGAGCTCTGGAAACACCATATATTTT. Protein product: CASSAGSSGNTIYF. J is TRBJ1-3 and V is TRBV10-1, with D hard to call. The germline V gene has CDR1 WNHNN and CDR2 SYGVQD (reference sequence). V lost 6 bases and J lost 0, with 9 bases in between. The CDR3 is made up of 14 amino acids.

The chain uses TRBV24-1 and TRBJ2-7; D might be TRBD1 (5 bases). This CDR3 comprises 11 residues. The germline V gene has CDR1 KGHDR and CDR2 SFDVKD. Trimming took 5 bases from V and 6 from J, leaving 7 bases between them. This CDR3 reads CATSVGAEQYF. CDR3 DNA: TGTGCCACCAGTGTAGGGGCCGAGCAGTACTTC.

The J gene is TRBJ1-6, the V gene TRBV27, with D uncertain. The CDR3 spans 13 residues. Germline V gives CDR1 MNHEY, CDR2 SMNVEV (reference sequence). The V gene lost 5 bases and the J gene lost 5 bases, with 7 bases spanning the gap. The CDR3: CASSEPHNSPLHF. The DNA for the CDR3 is TGTGCCAGCAGTGAGCCTCATAATTCACCCCTCCACTTT.

V and J are TRBV30 and TRBJ1-6; D unresolved. Trimming stripped 3 bases from V and 10 bases from J, with 10 bases between. This CDR3 spans 12 amino acids. CDR1 and CDR2 (germline): GTSNPN, SVGIG (reference sequence). The CDR3 is CAWSLPSSPLHF. The CDR3, as DNA: TGTGCCTGGAGCCTCCCAAGCTCACCCCTCCACTTT.

The chain employs TRBV4-2 and TRBJ2-7, with a tentative D call TRBD2 (6 bases). The CDR3 contains 15 residues. Germline CDR1 reads LGHNA; CDR2 reads YNFKEQ. V was pared by 0 bases and J by 4 bases, with 13 bases between. This CDR3 reads CASSQDMNSGYEQYF. The DNA for the CDR3 is TGTGCCAGCAGCCAAGACATGAATAGCGGATACGAGCAGTACTTC.

In DNA form, the CDR3 reads TGTGCCAGCAGCCAAGCGGGGATCGCGAACACCGGGGAGCTGTTTTTT. Protein product: CASSQAGIANTGELFF. The V and J genes are TRBV3-1 (or the pseudogene TRBV3-2) and TRBJ2-2; D may be TRBD2 (5 bases). The germline V and J ends were trimmed by 1 base and 0 bases, with 9 bases remaining between them. The CDR3 contains 16 residues. Germline V gene lookup returns CDR1 LGHDT and CDR2 YNNKEL (reference sequence).

The chain uses TRBV19 and TRBJ2-3; possible D gene TRBD1, 6 bases. This CDR3 spans 15 amino acids. V was shortened by 4 bases and J by 0 bases, with 11 bases between the two germline ends. Per germline, CDR1 LNHDA and CDR2 SQIVND (reference sequence). The CDR3 protein is CASSTPGTSTDTQYF. CDR3 in DNA: TGTGCCAGTAGTACCCCGGGGACAAGCACAGATACGCAGTATTTT.

The V call is TRBV11-2, the J call TRBJ2-3; TRBD2 aligns across 13 bases. CDR1 and CDR2 (germline): SGHAT, FQNNGV. With V trimmed by 5 bases and J by 3 bases, 11 bases remained unmatched. The CDR3 is 18 residues long. The CDR3 sequence: CASSPKLAGGLLTDTQYF. The CDR3 DNA reads as TGTGCCAGCAGCCCCAAACTAGCGGGGGGGCTCCTGACAGATACGCAGTATTTT.

V is TRBV7-6 and J is TRBJ1-2; maybe TRBD1 (5 bases). Germline loops: CDR1 SGHVS, CDR2 FNYEAQ. V was shortened by 5 bases and J by 1 base, with 8 bases between the two germline ends. The CDR3 is 13 amino acids. The DNA of the CDR3 is TGTGCCAGCAGCCCCGACAGTAACTATGGCTACACCTTC. Residues: CASSPDSNYGYTF. The full variable domain, with the rest looked up from reference TRBV7-6 and TRBJ1-2, is GAGVSQSPRYKVTKRGQDVALRCDPISGHVSLYWYRQALGQGPEFLTYFNYEAQQDKSGLPNDRFSAERPEGSISTLTIQRTEQRDSAMYRCASSPDSNYGYTFGSGTRLTVV.

The chain links TRBV5-4 to TRBJ2-3, with 7 bases aligning to TRBD1. Germline V CDR1 and CDR2: SGHNT, YYREEE (reference sequence). The CDR3 is made up of 15 amino acids. Losses at the gene ends were 6 bases for V and 2 bases for J; bases not matched to a gene: 9. The CDR3 is CASTKDRAHTDTQYF. CDR3 nucleotide sequence: TGTGCCAGCACAAAAGACAGGGCGCACACAGATACGCAGTATTTT.

This chain joins TRBV3-1 (or the pseudogene TRBV3-2) and TRBJ1-2; 9 nucleotides align to TRBD1. The V and J ends lost 4 bases and 8 bases, in that order; junction bases with no gene match: 8. The CDR3 has 14 residues. Germline lookup yields CDR1 LGHDT and CDR2 YNNKEL (reference sequence). DNA for the CDR3: TGTGCCAGCAGCCCAGTACAGGGGGCGGGAGGCTACACCTTC. Translated: CASSPVQGAGGYTF.

V gene TRBV24-1 combines with J gene TRBJ2-7; 11 bases line up with TRBD1. CDR3 length: 15 amino acids. After removal of 12 bases from V and 3 bases from J, the junction contained 12 bases not matched to a gene. Germline V gene lookup returns CDR1 KGHDR and CDR2 SFDVKD. The CDR3 nucleotides read TGTGCCGACACCAGGGGGACAGGGGGAGACTACGAGCAGTACTTC. Translated, it gives CADTRGTGGDYEQYF.

The chain recombines TRBV18 with TRBJ2-3; 12 nucleotides line up with TRBD2. The germline V gene has CDR1 KGHSH and CDR2 LQKENI. Losses at the gene ends were 6 bases for V and 4 bases for J; bases not matched to a gene: 8. The CDR3 extends over 16 amino acids. CDR3 nucleotide sequence: TGTGCCAGCTCCCGAGGACTAGCGGGGAGTCCAGATACGCAGTATTTT. The encoded protein is CASSRGLAGSPDTQYF. Full variable domain (remainder filled in from reference TRBV18 and TRBJ2-3): NAGVMQNPRHLVRRRGQEARLRCSPMKGHSHVYWYRQLPEEGLKFMVYLQKENIIDESGMPKERFSAEFPKEGPSILRIQQVVRGDSAAYFCASSRGLAGSPDTQYFGPGTRLTVL.

This rearrangement joins TRBV27 to TRBJ1-1, with D possibly being TRBD1 (6 bases). The CDR3 totals 15 residues. V gave up 8 bases and J gave up 2 bases, with 18 bases separating them. From germline, CDR1 is MNHEY and CDR2 SMNVEV (reference sequence). The CDR3 region has the DNA TGTGCCAGCGGACCCCTGGGGGCAGGCAACACTGAAGCTTTCTTT. Protein: CASGPLGAGNTEAFF.

The chain is built from TRBV5-1 and TRBJ2-7, with a tentative D call TRBD2 (5 bases). The V gene's germline CDR1 is SGHRS and CDR2 YFSETQ. V lost 2 bases, J lost 6 bases, and 15 bases lay in between. This CDR3 spans 14 amino acids. CDR3 sequence reads: CASSLLEGSGEQYF. The CDR3 DNA reads as TGCGCCAGCAGCTTACTAGAGGGATCTGGCGAGCAGTACTTC.

The chain couples TRBV19 to TRBJ2-7; maybe TRBD1 (5 bases). Trimming shortened V by 3 bases and J by 7 bases, and 13 bases separated the two germline ends. This CDR3 spans 13 amino acids. The germline gives CDR1 LNHDA, CDR2 SQIVND (reference sequence). CDR3 DNA: TGTGCCAGTAGTATCTCGCAGGGTGGGGAGCAGTACTTC. Protein: CASSISQGGEQYF.

The table lists this clone with a few counts. V usage is TRBV18 and J usage is TRBJ1-5, with D possibly matching TRBD1 (6 bases). The CDR3 totals 14 residues. The germline gives CDR1 KGHSH, CDR2 LQKENI. The V end lost 6 bases, the J end lost 6 bases, and 15 bases lay between the germline ends. The CDR3 nucleotides are TGTGCCAGCTCGCGGGGGCAGGCCTCTCAGCCCCAGCATTTT. Amino acid sequence: CASSRGQASQPQHF.

The V and J genes are TRBV4-3 and TRBJ1-1; 8 positions match TRBD1. The CDR3 is 14 residues long. J was trimmed by 10 bases and V by 2 bases; bases with no gene match: 9. Germline V gives CDR1 LGHNA, CDR2 YSLEER. The CDR3, as DNA: TGCGCCAGCAGCCAATCGGACAGGGAGAACGGAGCTTTCTTT. As protein: CASSQSDRENGAFF.